Each of the 25 T cell receptor beta chains below was sequenced from the same sample in a study of CD4 T cells in relation to SARS-CoV-2 and coronaviruses. These receptors have no known antigen. Before the COVID-19 pandemic, during about 2011-2019, CD4+ T cells were taken from unexposed donors. After nine to ten days of culture, CD4+ T cells were isolated. Some clones are missing from TCRdb's copy, which holds only in-frame ones; the method was immunoSEQ multiplex PCR. Here the sample spans around 16,000 clones, around 82% being singletons. What was sequenced was CD4+ T cells from PBMCs, cultured in vitro. The receptors originated from a human donor in good health.

This clone was found once. The chain uses TRBV9 and TRBJ2-7; 10 bases are shared with TRBD2. Per germline, CDR1 SGDLS and CDR2 YYNGEE. The CDR3 is made up of 18 amino acids. V lost 3 bases and J lost 0; bases outside the gene matches: 12. DNA of the CDR3: TGTGCCAGCAGCGCCGGACTAGCGGCCGATACACTCTCCTACGAGCAGTACTTC. It translates to CASSAGLAADTLSYEQYF. The full variable domain, rest sourced from reference TRBV9 and TRBJ2-7, is DSGVTQTPKHLITATGQRVTLRCSPRSGDLSVYWYQQSLDQGLQFLIQYYNGEERAKGNILERFSAQQFPDLHSELNLSSLELGDSALYFCASSAGLAADTLSYEQYFGPGTRLTVT.

The chain combines TRBV2 with TRBJ1-1; 10 bases match TRBD1. Germline V gene lookup returns CDR1 SNHLY and CDR2 FYNNEI. The length of the CDR3 is 13 residues. The ends lost 4 bases at V and 5 bases at J; junction bases unmatched: 1. The CDR3 DNA reads TGTGCCAGCAGTGGACAGGGGGCAACTGAAGCTTTCTTT. It encodes CASSGQGATEAFF.

This clone was found once. V usage is TRBV10-3 and J usage is TRBJ2-7, with 7 bases lining up with TRBD1. The CDR3 is 13 residues long. The germline CDR1 and CDR2 sequences are ENHRY and SYGVKD. The V and J ends lost 7 bases and 4 bases, in that order; junction bases with no gene match: 7. CDR3 DNA: TGTGCCATCAAACGGGACAGCCAGTACGAGCAGTACTTC. Its translation is CAIKRDSQYEQYF.

The rearrangement joins TRBV5-4 to TRBJ2-1, with 9 nucleotides matching TRBD2. V gave up 4 bases and J gave up 6 bases; unmatched junction bases: 5. Germline CDR1 SGHNT, CDR2 YYREEE (reference sequence). The CDR3 is 14 residues long. The CDR3 DNA sequence: TGTGCCAGCAGCGGGGGGACTAGCCCCAATGAGCAGTTCTTC. Amino acid sequence: CASSGGTSPNEQFF.

The rearrangement joins TRBV9 to TRBJ1-6, with TRBD1 identical over 7 bases. In germline, CDR1 is SGDLS, CDR2 YYNGEE. The CDR3 runs to 14 residues. The junction had 8 bases not matched to a gene; V was cut back by 4 bases and J by 10 bases. In DNA form, the CDR3 reads TGTGCCAGCAGCTCCCGACAGGGCTCCTCACCCCTCCACTTT. Encoded protein: CASSSRQGSSPLHF.

The chain uses TRBV18 and TRBJ2-1; TRBD2 matches at 8 bases. The CDR3 is made up of 17 amino acids. The germline V gene encodes CDR1 KGHSH and CDR2 LQKENI. The V and J ends lost 0 bases and 4 bases, in that order; junction bases with no gene match: 8. The CDR3 bases are TGTGCCAGCTCACCACCGATTACTAGCGGACAATACAATGAGCAGTTCTTC. As protein: CASSPPITSGQYNEQFF.

This clone was detected a few times. The V gene is TRBV5-6, the J gene TRBJ2-5; the D gene is possibly TRBD2 (6 bases). Germline values: CDR1 SGHDT, CDR2 YYEEEE. Trimming left V 1 base short and J 1 base short, with 11 bases between. The CDR3 is made up of 15 amino acids. CDR3 nucleotide sequence: TGTGCCAGCAGCTTGATCGGAGGGTCCCAAGAGACCCAGTACTTC. This translates into CASSLIGGSQETQYF.

The chain carries TRBV7-8 and TRBJ1-1; D ambiguous. The CDR3 is made up of 15 amino acids. CDR1 is SGHVS, CDR2 FQNEAQ, per germline. Trimming removed 1 base at V and 4 bases at J, with 13 bases between. The DNA of the CDR3 is TGTGCCAGCAGCTTAGGGCGGGGTCTGGGCACTGAAGCTTTCTTT. Encoded protein: CASSLGRGLGTEAFF.

This chain connects TRBV7-3 to TRBJ2-1; D is ambiguous. Trimming stripped 5 bases from V and 9 bases from J, with 14 bases between. CDR3 length: 13 residues. Germline V gives CDR1 SGHTA, CDR2 FQGTGA. The CDR3 reads CASSPSLAGEQFF. The DNA of the CDR3 is TGTGCCAGCAGCCCGTCTCTGGCTGGTGAGCAGTTCTTC.

V is TRBV18 and J is TRBJ2-5; 7 nucleotides match TRBD2. The CDR3 is made up of 15 amino acids. Germline CDR1 and CDR2: KGHSH and LQKENI. Trimming took 3 bases from V and 3 from J; bases not matched to a gene: 7. The chain's CDR3 is CASSPRTGGEETQYF. The CDR3 coding sequence is TGTGCCAGCTCACCTCGGACGGGAGGAGAAGAGACCCAGTACTTC.

V usage is TRBV28 and J usage is TRBJ1-5; the D gene is possibly TRBD1 (6 bases). The CDR3 length is 16 residues. The germline V gene has CDR1 MDHEN and CDR2 SYDVKM. Trimming shortened V by 5 bases and J by 6 bases, and 20 bases separated the two germline ends. The CDR3 sequence: CASSPGLRGEGQPQHF. The CDR3 coding sequence is TGTGCCAGCAGTCCCGGGCTCAGGGGCGAGGGTCAGCCCCAGCATTTT. The full variable domain, with the rest looked up from reference TRBV28 and TRBJ1-5, is DVKVTQSSRYLVKRTGEKVFLECVQDMDHENMFWYRQDPGLGLRLIYFSYDVKMKEKGDIPEGYSVSREKKERFSLILESASTNQTSMYLCASSPGLRGEGQPQHFGDGTRLSIL.

V is TRBV5-1 and J is TRBJ2-3, with TRBD2 matching 10 bases. The germline V gene has CDR1 SGHRS and CDR2 YFSETQ. J was trimmed by 0 bases and V by 0 bases; bases with no gene match: 4. The CDR3 is made up of 17 amino acids. The CDR3 loop is CASSLVTSGASTDTQYF. The DNA for the CDR3 is TGCGCCAGCAGCTTGGTTACTAGCGGGGCCAGCACAGATACGCAGTATTTT.

J is TRBJ1-6 and V is TRBV6-2 or TRBV6-3; 8 bases align to TRBD1. V shed 0 bases and J 7 bases; nucleotides not matched to a gene: 2. From germline, CDR1 is MNHEY and CDR2 SVGEGT. The CDR3 totals 15 residues. CDR3 sequence: CASSYSNRGNSPLHF. The CDR3 DNA reads TGTGCCAGCAGTTACTCGAACAGGGGGAATTCACCCCTCCACTTT.

V usage is TRBV5-5 and J usage is TRBJ1-4; D ambiguous. Trimming removed 4 bases from V and 8 bases from J, with 15 bases in between. The CDR3 contains 14 residues. Per the germline V gene, CDR1 is SGHKS and CDR2 is YYEKEE (reference sequence). The CDR3 here is CASSQRYGGEKLFF. The DNA of the CDR3 is TGTGCCAGCAGCCAAAGGTACGGTGGCGAAAAACTGTTTTTT.

The table lists this clone with a count of one. This rearrangement joins TRBV7-3 to TRBJ2-5; D not certain. The germline CDR1 and CDR2 sequences are SGHTA and FQGTGA. Deletions cut 5 bases from V and 5 bases from J, with 12 bases between. CDR3 length equals 13 residues. The CDR3 is CASSRDLLETQYF. The DNA of the CDR3 is TGTGCCAGCAGCCGTGACCTCCTTGAGACCCAGTACTTC.

As regards this clone: Its ends do not fully match the called genes, so a read error is possible. The J gene is TRBJ1-4, the V gene TRBV5-1, with 8 bases aligning to TRBD1. Germline CDR1 SGHRS, CDR2 YFSETQ. CDR3 length: 14 residues. CDR3 sequence: CASRLLGQGEKLFF. The CDR3 DNA follows: TGCGCCAGCCGCTTACTTGGACAGGGAGAAAAACTGTTTTTT. The complete variable domain, with remaining parts taken from reference TRBV5-1 and TRBJ1-4, reads KAGVTQTPRYLIKTRGQQVTLSCSPISGHRSVSWYQQTPGQGLQFLFEYFSETQRNKGNFPGRFSGRQFSNSRSEMNVSTLELGDSALYLCASRLLGQGEKLFFGSGTQLSVL.

The chain couples TRBV5-1 to TRBJ2-5; D gene ambiguous. V lost 0 bases and J lost 4, with 7 bases in between. Germline V gene data show CDR1 as SGHRS and CDR2 as YFSETQ. CDR3 size: 13 residues. The CDR3, as DNA: TGCGCCAGCAGCTTGGAAGGCGGAGAGACCCAGTACTTC. It specifies CASSLEGGETQYF.

The gene calls are TRBV29-1 and TRBJ1-1; D remains ambiguous. V lost 4 bases and J 0 bases, leaving 9 bases between the germline ends. The CDR3 length is 13 residues. The germline CDR1 and CDR2 sequences are SQVTM and ANQGSEA. The DNA for the CDR3 is TGCAGCGTTGTATACCGATTGAACACTGAAGCTTTCTTT. Its protein product is CSVVYRLNTEAFF.

CDR3 residues: CASRRGPEQFF. DNA of the CDR3: TGTGCCAGTCGTCGGGGCCCTGAGCAGTTCTTC. This chain links TRBV19 with TRBJ2-1; D is possibly TRBD1 or TRBD2 (5 bases each). The CDR3 runs 11 residues. The V end was cut by 8 bases, the J end by 9 bases, with 11 bases between. The germline gives CDR1 LNHDA, CDR2 SQIVND (reference sequence).

The chain carries TRBV25-1 and TRBJ2-1; 9 positions match TRBD2. The CDR3 runs to 15 residues. Germline V gene sequence: CDR1 MGHDK, CDR2 SYGVNS. Trimming at V came to 4 bases and at J to 7 bases, leaving 8 bases not matched to a gene. CDR3 nucleotides: TGTGCCAGCAGTGGATCCGGCGGGAGGGCTAATGAGCAGTTCTTC. This translates into CASSGSGGRANEQFF.

The gene calls are TRBV6-5 and TRBJ1-2; D ambiguous. This CDR3 is built from 15 residues. Germline CDR1 MNHEY, CDR2 SVGAGI. V gave up 8 bases and J gave up 4 bases, with 20 bases separating them. CDR3 sequence: CASQLMVSSSYGYTF. The CDR3, as DNA: TGTGCCAGCCAACTGATGGTCTCCTCTTCCTATGGCTACACCTTC.

The chain carries TRBV5-1 and TRBJ2-1, with D hard to call. Between the trimmed V and J ends, which lost 0 bases and 3 bases, there was a span of 13 bases. The CDR3 loop spans 16 amino acids. Germline V gene sequence: CDR1 SGHRS, CDR2 YFSETQ. The CDR3: CASSLVGGELYNEQFF. CDR3 nucleotide sequence: TGCGCCAGCAGCTTGGTCGGTGGGGAACTCTACAATGAGCAGTTCTTC.

The chain recombines TRBV4-1 with TRBJ2-7, with TRBD2 as a possible D gene (5 bases). Germline CDR1 MGHRA, CDR2 YSYEKL. Trimming removed 0 bases from V and 3 bases from J, with 12 bases in between. The CDR3 sequence is 15 residues long. This CDR3 reads CASSQESGSFYEQYF. CDR3 nucleotide sequence: TGCGCCAGCAGCCAAGAGTCGGGAAGTTTCTACGAGCAGTACTTC.

The V gene is TRBV28, the J gene TRBJ1-2; no clear D gene. The V gene lost 3 bases and the J gene lost 5 bases, with 7 bases spanning the gap. The germline V gene encodes CDR1 MDHEN and CDR2 SYDVKM. The CDR3 length is 12 residues. Here the CDR3 DNA reads TGTGCCAGCAGTTTTACAGATTATGGCTACACCTTC. Translation gives CASSFTDYGYTF.

The chain uses TRBV5-1 and TRBJ2-7, with 8 bases lining up with TRBD1. Germline V gene lookup returns CDR1 SGHRS and CDR2 YFSETQ. The CDR3 sequence is 14 residues long. V was clipped by 0 bases and J by 5 bases; unmatched bases: 4. The CDR3 protein is CASSLGQGNNEQYF. The CDR3 coding sequence is TGCGCCAGCAGCTTGGGACAGGGGAACAACGAGCAGTACTTC.